The rows below give T cell receptor beta chains drawn from one sample of a study of blood T cell repertoires in COVID-19. Method: immunoSEQ multiplex PCR; TCRdb's copy keeps in-frame clones and lacks some. Here the sample spans about 210,000 clones, more than 75% being singletons. The sequencing input was peripheral blood. These receptors originate from a woman between 40 and 55 years old with acute or convalescent COVID-19. Both conserved end residues are part of each CDR3. Fields, in order: J gene, V gene, CDR3 length, clone size, D gene, CDR3 DNA, CDR3 protein. A D gene is named only where the DNA matches it firmly. Only some rows state a clone size, as once, few, many or a class for expanded clones.

J: TRBJ2-3
V: TRBV7-2
length: 15
size: few
D: TRBD2
DNA: TGTGCCAGCAGCAGCCTGGGACTAGGCACAGATACGCAGTATTTT
CDR3: CASSSLGLGTDTQYF

J: TRBJ2-1
V: TRBV4-1
length: 16
size: .
D: TRBD1
DNA: TGCGCCAGCAGCTCCGGGACAGGGATGCTGGGGAATGAGCAGTTCTTC
CDR3: CASSSGTGMLGNEQFF

J: TRBJ2-1
V: TRBV6-1
length: 15
size: .
D: TRBD2
DNA: TGTGCCAGCAGTGAAGAGGGACTAGTTACACATGAGCAGTTCTTC
CDR3: CASSEEGLVTHEQFF

J: TRBJ1-4
V: TRBV29-1
length: 13
size: few
D: .
DNA: TGCAGCGTGTTGGCGCGAACGAGGGAAAAACTGTTTTTT
CDR3: CSVLARTREKLFF

J: TRBJ2-5
V: TRBV5-1
length: 15
size: few
D: TRBD2
DNA: TGCGCCAGCAGCTTGGAAAGCGGGGTCCAAGAGACCCAGTACTTC
CDR3: CASSLESGVQETQYF

J: TRBJ2-1
V: TRBV2
length: 13
size: .
D: .
DNA: TGTGCCAGCAGTGACGGACTATACAATGAGCAGTTCTTC
CDR3: CASSDGLYNEQFF

J: TRBJ2-1
V: TRBV3-1/TRBV3-2
length: 13
size: .
D: .
DNA: TGTGCCAGCAGCCAAGTTCTTATCAATGAGCAGTTCTTC
CDR3: CASSQVLINEQFF

J: TRBJ2-1
V: TRBV7-6
length: 17
size: .
D: .
DNA: TGTGCCAGCAGCCTTGGGGCGGGGTCGAGCTCCTACAATGAGCAGTTCTTC
CDR3: CASSLGAGSSSYNEQFF

J: TRBJ1-5
V: TRBV5-1
length: 12
size: .
D: .
DNA: TGCGCCAGCAGCTCAGGGGATGAGCCCCAGCATTTT
CDR3: CASSSGDEPQHF

J: TRBJ2-4
V: TRBV7-2
length: 17
size: .
D: TRBD2
DNA: TGTGCCAGCAGCCCGCGGACTAGCGGGAGGGGCAAAAACATTCAGTACTTC
CDR3: CASSPRTSGRGKNIQYF

J: TRBJ2-1
V: TRBV6-2/TRBV6-3
length: 15
size: .
D: TRBD2
DNA: TGTGCCAGCAGTTACGGCGGGGGACCCCTGAATGAGCAGTTCTTC
CDR3: CASSYGGGPLNEQFF

J: TRBJ2-7
V: TRBV29-1
length: 12
size: once
D: TRBD2
DNA: TGCAGCGTCCAAGCGGGGTCGGTCGAGCAGTACTTC
CDR3: CSVQAGSVEQYF

J: TRBJ1-1
V: TRBV6-2/TRBV6-3
length: 15
size: .
D: TRBD1
DNA: TGTGCCAGCAGCCGGGACAGGGAGGTGGCCACTGAAGCTTTCTTT
CDR3: CASSRDREVATEAFF

J: TRBJ1-1
V: TRBV24-1
length: 18
size: .
D: TRBD1
DNA: TGTGCCACCAGTGATTCCTATGATCGGACAGGGAAGGACACTGAAGCTTTCTTT
CDR3: CATSDSYDRTGKDTEAFF

J: TRBJ1-5
V: TRBV19
length: 13
size: .
D: .
DNA: TGTGCCAGTAGTATGGCAGGGGCCCAGCCCCAGCATTTT
CDR3: CASSMAGAQPQHF

J: TRBJ1-2
V: TRBV5-1
length: 15
size: .
D: .
DNA: TGCGCCAGCAGCTTAAGCCTACAGCCTAACTATGGCTACACCTTC
CDR3: CASSLSLQPNYGYTF

J: TRBJ1-1
V: TRBV28
length: 12
size: .
D: .
DNA: TGTGCCAGCAGCCCCCGGGACACTGAAGCTTTCTTT
CDR3: CASSPRDTEAFF

J: TRBJ2-3
V: TRBV5-5
length: 14
size: .
D: TRBD2
DNA: TGTGCCAGCAGCTCCCGGGACTACACAGATACGCAGTATTTT
CDR3: CASSSRDYTDTQYF

J: TRBJ2-1
V: TRBV3-1/TRBV3-2
length: 14
size: .
D: .
DNA: TGTGCCAGCAGCCTTAGACAGAGGTACAATGAGCAGTTCTTC
CDR3: CASSLRQRYNEQFF

J: TRBJ1-1
V: TRBV6-2/TRBV6-3
length: 14
size: .
D: .
DNA: TGTGCCAGCCGCCCAGGGGCCAAGAACACTGAAGCTTTCTTT
CDR3: CASRPGAKNTEAFF

J: TRBJ1-5
V: TRBV6-6
length: 16
size: .
D: .
DNA: TGTGCCAGCAGTTACCCCACAGGCCGCAGCAATCAGCCCCAGCATTTT
CDR3: CASSYPTGRSNQPQHF

J: TRBJ1-3
V: TRBV3-1/TRBV3-2
length: 16
size: .
D: TRBD1
DNA: TGTGCCAGCAGCCAATACCTCCCGACAGGGGGAAACACCATATATTTT
CDR3: CASSQYLPTGGNTIYF

J: TRBJ1-5
V: TRBV28
length: 19
size: .
D: TRBD1
DNA: TGTGCCAGCTCCCCGCGTGGGACAGGGTCGTTGGTTGTCAATCAGCCCCAGCATTTT
CDR3: CASSPRGTGSLVVNQPQHF

J: TRBJ1-3
V: TRBV5-1
length: 13
size: few
D: .
DNA: TGCGCCAGCAGCGTGGGAGGTGGAAACACCATATATTTT
CDR3: CASSVGGGNTIYF

J: TRBJ2-2
V: TRBV19
length: 15
size: .
D: .
DNA: TGTGCCAGTAGTATATCTCCTAGTTCGGCCGGGGAGCTGTTTTTT
CDR3: CASSISPSSAGELFF

J: TRBJ2-5
V: TRBV5-1
length: 19
size: .
D: TRBD2
DNA: TGCGCCAGCAGCACTGGGGGGACTAGCGGGACTGGGGCCCAAGAGACCCAGTACTTC
CDR3: CASSTGGTSGTGAQETQYF

J: TRBJ2-7
V: TRBV6-6
length: 15
size: .
D: .
DNA: TGTGCCAGCAGTCCCCCTGGGGGAGGCCGGTACGAGCAGTACTTC
CDR3: CASSPPGGGRYEQYF

J: TRBJ2-2
V: TRBV5-6
length: 13
size: .
D: .
DNA: TGTGCCAGCAGCCCCCGGAGAACCGGGGAGCTGTTTTTT
CDR3: CASSPRRTGELFF

J: TRBJ2-2
V: TRBV15
length: 15
size: .
D: .
DNA: TGTGCCACCAGCAGAGCAGGGGTGAACACCGGGGAGCTGTTTTTT
CDR3: CATSRAGVNTGELFF

J: TRBJ1-2
V: TRBV7-2
length: 13
size: .
D: .
DNA: TGTGCCAGCAGCTTAGACACCTACTATGGCTACACCTTC
CDR3: CASSLDTYYGYTF

J: TRBJ1-1
V: TRBV6-4
length: 13
size: .
D: .
DNA: TGTGCCAGCAGTGACATTCCTAACACTGAAGCTTTCTTT
CDR3: CASSDIPNTEAFF

J: TRBJ1-2
V: TRBV27
length: 14
size: .
D: .
DNA: TGTGCCAGCAGTTTAAATCCGGGGGGGGATGGCTACACCTTC
CDR3: CASSLNPGGDGYTF

J: TRBJ2-3
V: TRBV12-2
length: 15
size: once
D: .
DNA: TGTGCAAGTCGCCGGACTAGCGGGGGCACAGATACGCAGTATTTT
CDR3: CASRRTSGGTDTQYF

J: TRBJ2-1
V: TRBV7-2
length: 14
size: .
D: .
DNA: TGTGCCAGCAGCTTAGAATGGGGCGCTCGGGAGCAGTTCTTC
CDR3: CASSLEWGAREQFF

J: TRBJ2-3
V: TRBV5-5
length: 14
size: .
D: .
DNA: TGTGCCAGCAGCTCTTCGACAGCCACAGATACGCAGTATTTT
CDR3: CASSSSTATDTQYF

J: TRBJ2-1
V: TRBV7-9
length: 15
size: .
D: TRBD2
DNA: TGTGCCAGCAGCTTGGAGGGACTAGCGGGAGCTGAGCAGTTCTTC
CDR3: CASSLEGLAGAEQFF

J: TRBJ1-2
V: TRBV6-5
length: 11
size: .
D: .
DNA: TGTGCCAGCAGACAGGGTCATGGCTACACCTTC
CDR3: CASRQGHGYTF

J: TRBJ2-5
V: TRBV5-1
length: 17
size: .
D: .
DNA: TGCGCCAGCAGCTTGCTCTACGGAGGGGGCGTCTCGGAGACCCAGTACTTC
CDR3: CASSLLYGGGVSETQYF

J: TRBJ1-6
V: TRBV19
length: 15
size: once
D: TRBD1
DNA: TGTGCCAGTAGTATAAAGGGACAGGGGAGCTCACCCCTCCACTTT
CDR3: CASSIKGQGSSPLHF

J: TRBJ1-5
V: TRBV6-5
length: 15
size: .
D: TRBD1
DNA: TGTGCCAGCAGTTTGGACAGGGGACGCAGCCAGCCCCAGCATTTT
CDR3: CASSLDRGRSQPQHF

J: TRBJ1-1
V: TRBV5-1
length: 15
size: once
D: .
DNA: TGCGCCAGCAGCTTGGAGGGGCTAGGGAACACTGAAGCTTTCTTT
CDR3: CASSLEGLGNTEAFF

J: TRBJ2-7
V: TRBV7-8
length: 12
size: .
D: .
DNA: TGTGCCAGCAGCCAGGGGGGGAACGAGCAGTACTTC
CDR3: CASSQGGNEQYF

J: TRBJ2-3
V: TRBV12-3/TRBV12-4
length: 13
size: .
D: TRBD2
DNA: TGTGCCAGCATCCCACGGGGGGCAGATACGCAGTATTTT
CDR3: CASIPRGADTQYF

J: TRBJ2-1
V: TRBV3-1/TRBV3-2
length: 13
size: .
D: .
DNA: TGTGCCAGCAGCCAAGATCGGGTCAATGAGCAGTTCTTC
CDR3: CASSQDRVNEQFF

J: TRBJ2-7
V: TRBV5-1
length: 13
size: .
D: .
DNA: TGCGCCAGCAGTTTGATACAGGGCTACGAGCAGTACTTC
CDR3: CASSLIQGYEQYF

J: TRBJ2-1
V: TRBV5-1
length: 17
size: .
D: TRBD2
DNA: TGCGCCAGCAGCTTGGAGGCAGGACTAGCGGGACTCAATGAGCAGTTCTTC
CDR3: CASSLEAGLAGLNEQFF

J: TRBJ2-7
V: TRBV10-3
length: 11
size: .
D: .
DNA: TGTGCCATCAGTGAGTCGGGGGCTGCCTCCTTC
CDR3: CAISESGAASF

J: TRBJ2-3
V: TRBV10-3
length: 15
size: .
D: .
DNA: TGTGCCATCAGTGAGCCCCAGGGTACGTCGGATACGCAGTATTTT
CDR3: CAISEPQGTSDTQYF

J: TRBJ2-7
V: TRBV6-5
length: 14
size: few
D: TRBD1
DNA: TGTGCCAGCAGTTTTCGGGACAGGACCTACGAGCAGTACTTC
CDR3: CASSFRDRTYEQYF

J: TRBJ2-1
V: TRBV21-1
length: 20
size: once
D: .
DNA: TGTGCCAGCAGCGTGACAGGTTTCTGGCCTAGCGGTTTCGTCTACAATGAGCAGTTCTTC
CDR3: CASSVTGFWPSGFVYNEQFF

J: TRBJ2-7
V: TRBV10-2
length: 14
size: once
D: TRBD2
DNA: TGCGCCAGCAGGAGAGAGGGCGGGAGCTACGAGCAGTACTTC
CDR3: CASRREGGSYEQYF

J: TRBJ2-5
V: TRBV5-1
length: 14
size: .
D: TRBD2
DNA: TGCGCCAGCAAAGTAACCAGCGGGAAAGAGACCCAGTACTTC
CDR3: CASKVTSGKETQYF

J: TRBJ1-1
V: TRBV7-9
length: 16
size: few
D: TRBD1
DNA: TGTGCCAGCAGCGACACTAATACAGGGGCGAACACTGAAGCTTTCTTT
CDR3: CASSDTNTGANTEAFF

J: TRBJ2-4
V: TRBV6-5
length: 15
size: .
D: TRBD1
DNA: TGTGCCAGCGGAAACCGGACAGGAAAAAGGAGCATTCAGTACTTC
CDR3: CASGNRTGKRSIQYF

J: TRBJ2-3
V: TRBV4-2
length: 14
size: .
D: .
DNA: TGTGCCAGCAGCCAAGGTCCTAGCTCAGGTACGCAGTATTTT
CDR3: CASSQGPSSGTQYF

J: TRBJ2-1
V: TRBV9
length: 17
size: .
D: TRBD2
DNA: TGTGCCAGCAGCGTGACAGCGGGAGAGGATTTCTACAATGAGCAGTTCTTC
CDR3: CASSVTAGEDFYNEQFF

J: TRBJ1-5
V: TRBV6-2/TRBV6-3
length: 15
size: .
D: TRBD1
DNA: TGTGCCAGCAGTCGCGGGACAGGGGACGGTCAGCCCCAGCATTTT
CDR3: CASSRGTGDGQPQHF

J: TRBJ1-6
V: TRBV7-2
length: 13
size: .
D: .
DNA: TGTGCCAGCAGAGGTCAGGGAAATTCACCCCTCCACTTT
CDR3: CASRGQGNSPLHF

J: TRBJ2-2
V: TRBV4-1
length: 16
size: .
D: .
DNA: TGCGCCAGCAGCCAAACGCCGGGTCAGAACACCGGGGAGCTGTTTTTT
CDR3: CASSQTPGQNTGELFF

J: TRBJ1-4
V: TRBV11-2
length: 15
size: .
D: .
DNA: TGTGCCAGCAGCTTAGGGACAGTTACTAATGAAAAACTGTTTTTT
CDR3: CASSLGTVTNEKLFF